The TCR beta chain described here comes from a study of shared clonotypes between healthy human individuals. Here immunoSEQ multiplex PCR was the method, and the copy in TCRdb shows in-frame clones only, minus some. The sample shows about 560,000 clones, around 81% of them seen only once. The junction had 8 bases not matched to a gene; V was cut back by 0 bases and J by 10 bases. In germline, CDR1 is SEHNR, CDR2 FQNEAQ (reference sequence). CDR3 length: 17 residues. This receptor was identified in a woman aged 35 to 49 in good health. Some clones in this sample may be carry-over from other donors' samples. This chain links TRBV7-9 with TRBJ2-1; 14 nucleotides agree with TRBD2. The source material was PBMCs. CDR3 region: CASSLARLAGGLSEQFF. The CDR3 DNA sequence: TGTGCCAGCAGCTTAGCGAGACTAGCGGGAGGGTTGTCCGAGCAGTTCTTC.